Listed here is a single T cell receptor (beta chain). Treatment defined: preoperative locoregional IRX-2 cytokine immunotherapy. Patients received preoperative, locoregional IRX-2 cytokine immunotherapy in a phase Ib study. This record belongs to a study of preoperative IRX-2 immunotherapy in early breast cancer. TCRdb keeps only in-frame clones here, not all; method: immunoSEQ multiplex PCR. The repertoire consists of 11,000 or so clones, with over 75% occurring once and the leading ten covering about 6%. The CDR3 loop spans 13 amino acids. Looked up from germline, CDR1 is MNHGY and CDR2 is SAAAGT. V dropped 7 bases and J dropped 11; count of bases not matched to a gene: 12.

J is TRBJ2-7 and V is TRBV6-8, with 9 bases matching TRBD1. The sample was lymph node tissue, taken before IRX-2 immunotherapy. The receptor's source is a human donor with breast cancer. CDR3 amino acids: CASKGQGLQGEYF. CDR3 coding DNA: TGTGCCAGCAAGGGACAGGGCCTTCAGGGGGAGTACTTC.